These T cell receptor beta chains were read from a single sample in a study of blood T cells in healthy people across ages. Each CDR3 protein gets one entry after TCRdb re-called the 5' RACE reads with MiXCR. This table holds 700,000 or so distinct CDR3 sequences, approximately 40% found once. The specimen was blood. Receptor source: a man aged 80 or over in good health. Both conserved end residues are part of each CDR3. Fields, in order: clone size, D gene, V gene, J gene, CDR3 DNA, CDR3 protein. The D gene is left open where the match is weak. Not all rows give a size; the values are once, few, many and, for expanded clones, a class.

>few|NA|TRBV20-1|TRBJ2-1
TGCAGTGCTCCCCCGGGAGGACAGGCCCCCTACAATGAGCAGTTCTTC
CSAPPGGQAPYNEQFF
>NA|NA|TRBV9|TRBJ2-5
TGTGCCAGCAGCAGGGACGGGACGACGGAGACCCAGTACTTC
CASSRDGTTETQYF
>NA|NA|TRBV6-6|TRBJ2-5
TGTGCCAGCAGTAAACCGAACAGGTTTTCGGGTGGGGAGACCCAGTACTTC
CASSKPNRFSGGETQYF
>NA|TRBD2|TRBV7-9|TRBJ2-5
TGTGCCAGCATCCTTGCGGGAGTTCATGAGACCCAGTACTTC
CASILAGVHETQYF
>NA|NA|TRBV6-2/TRBV6-3|TRBJ2-5
TGTGCCAGCAGTTACTCGAGGGATAGGCAGTACTTC
CASSYSRDRQYF
>many|NA|TRBV7-8|TRBJ1-4
TGTGCCAGCAGCCTAGGAGGGGGAGCCCGTGAAAAACTGTTTTTT
CASSLGGGAREKLFF
>few|NA|TRBV15|TRBJ1-1
TGTGCCACCAGCAGCAGAGGGGGAATCGCTGAAGCTTTCTTT
CATSSRGGIAEAFF
>NA|NA|TRBV30|TRBJ1-6
TGTGCCTGGAGGGGCAGGGAGGGGAATTCACCCCTCCACTTT
CAWRGREGNSPLHF
>NA|TRBD2|TRBV11-2|TRBJ2-1
TGTGCCAGCAGCTCCGGGACTGCCGGGACTAGCGGGAGAAGGGAGCAGTTCTTC
CASSSGTAGTSGRREQFF
>few|TRBD1|TRBV28|TRBJ1-4
TGTGCCAGCAGTCTCACAGGGGTCGTTGAAAAACTGTTTTTT
CASSLTGVVEKLFF
>NA|NA|TRBV2|TRBJ1-6
TGTGCCAGCAAGACGCAAAAGACAGTCAATTCACCCCTCCACTTT
CASKTQKTVNSPLHF
>NA|NA|TRBV5-6|TRBJ1-5
TGTGCCAGCAGCTTGGCGGTGGGACCGTCTGTTCAGCCCCAGCATTTT
CASSLAVGPSVQPQHF
>once|TRBD2|TRBV7-2|TRBJ2-1
TGTGCCAGCAGCTTAGGTATGGGAGGGCTCAATGAGCAGTTCTTC
CASSLGMGGLNEQFF
>few|TRBD2|TRBV4-2|TRBJ2-3
TGTGCCAGCAGCCAGGATAGCGGGAGTAGCACAGATACGCAGTATTTT
CASSQDSGSSTDTQYF
>few|NA|TRBV7-2|TRBJ2-7
TGTGCCAGCAGCTTAACCTCCAGGTCCTCCTACGAGCAGTACTTC
CASSLTSRSSYEQYF
>once|TRBD2|TRBV5-6|TRBJ2-1
TGTGCCAGCAGCTTGATTCCTAGCGGGCTAAACTACAATGAGCAGTTCTTC
CASSLIPSGLNYNEQFF
>NA|NA|TRBV7-8|TRBJ2-1
TGTGCCAGCAGCCACAGGGGAGGTCAGTTCTTC
CASSHRGGQFF
>NA|NA|TRBV5-1|TRBJ2-7
TGCGCCAGCAGCTTGAGGACGGGGTCCTACAATGAGCAGTACTTC
CASSLRTGSYNEQYF
>few|NA|TRBV6-2/TRBV6-3|TRBJ2-5
TGTGCCAGCAGCACCTGGGAGCAAGAGACCCAGTACTTC
CASSTWEQETQYF
>few|NA|TRBV20-1|TRBJ2-1
TGCAGTGCCAGACAGGGTAGCGGCAATGAGCAGTTCTTC
CSARQGSGNEQFF